What follows is one T cell receptor beta chain and its context. This entry belongs to a study of long-term antiretroviral therapy in people with HIV. Germline assignment: CDR1 SGHRS and CDR2 YFSETQ. V was pared by 0 bases and J by 2 bases, with 11 bases between. This CDR3 has 15 residues. They ran version v3.0 of the immunoSEQ assay at survey level. Profiling relied on immunoSEQ multiplex PCR, and the TCRdb table lists in-frame clones only, not all of them. Of 15,000 to 20,000 clones in the sample, around 76% were seen once. V and J are TRBV5-1 and TRBJ2-5; D possibly uses TRBD1 or TRBD2 (5 bases each). The input for sequencing was unsorted PBMCs, taken 0.5 years before starting antiretroviral therapy. The TCR was taken from a woman between 50 and 59 years old with HIV. Here the CDR3 reads CASSLGGAPQETQYF. In nucleotides, the CDR3 is TGCGCCAGCAGCTTGGGAGGGGCCCCTCAAGAGACCCAGTACTTC.